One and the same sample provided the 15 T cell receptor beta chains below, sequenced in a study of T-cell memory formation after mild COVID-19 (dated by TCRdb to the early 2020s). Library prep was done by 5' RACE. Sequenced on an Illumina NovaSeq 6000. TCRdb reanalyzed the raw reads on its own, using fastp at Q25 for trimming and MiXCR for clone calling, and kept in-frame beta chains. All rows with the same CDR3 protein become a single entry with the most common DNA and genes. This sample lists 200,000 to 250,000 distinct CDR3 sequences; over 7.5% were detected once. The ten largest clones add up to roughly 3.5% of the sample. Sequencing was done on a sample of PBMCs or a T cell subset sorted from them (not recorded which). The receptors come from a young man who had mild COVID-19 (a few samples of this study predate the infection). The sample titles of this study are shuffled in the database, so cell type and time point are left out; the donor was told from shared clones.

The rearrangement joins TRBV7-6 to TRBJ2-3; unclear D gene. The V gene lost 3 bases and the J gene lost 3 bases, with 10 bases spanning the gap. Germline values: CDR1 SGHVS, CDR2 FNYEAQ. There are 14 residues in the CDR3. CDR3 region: CASSFSPPTDTQYF. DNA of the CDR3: TGTGCCAGCAGCTTTTCCCCCCCGACAGATACGCAGTATTTT.

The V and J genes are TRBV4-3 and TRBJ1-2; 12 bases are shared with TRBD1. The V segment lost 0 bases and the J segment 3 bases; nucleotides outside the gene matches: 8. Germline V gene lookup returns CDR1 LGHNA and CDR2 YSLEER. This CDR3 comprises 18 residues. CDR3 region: CASSQEGTGGSGDYGYTF. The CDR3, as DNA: TGCGCCAGCAGCCAAGAAGGGACAGGGGGCTCTGGGGACTATGGCTACACCTTC.

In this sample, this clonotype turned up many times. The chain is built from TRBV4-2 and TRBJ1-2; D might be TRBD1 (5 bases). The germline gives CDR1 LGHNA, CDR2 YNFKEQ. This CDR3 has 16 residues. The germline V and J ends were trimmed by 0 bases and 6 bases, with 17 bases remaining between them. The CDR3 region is CASSQDGRPARDGYTF. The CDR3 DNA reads TGTGCCAGCAGCCAAGATGGGCGCCCCGCCAGGGATGGCTACACCTTC.

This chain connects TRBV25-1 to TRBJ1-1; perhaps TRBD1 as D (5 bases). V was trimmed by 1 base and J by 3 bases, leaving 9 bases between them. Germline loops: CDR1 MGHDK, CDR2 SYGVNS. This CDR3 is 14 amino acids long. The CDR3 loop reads CASSELGGDTEAFF. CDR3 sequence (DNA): TGTGCCAGCAGTGAATTGGGAGGGGACACTGAAGCTTTCTTT.

The chain's CDR3 is CASSQNRNSPLHF. Written as DNA, the CDR3 is TGTGCCAGCAGCCAGAATCGGAATTCACCCCTCCACTTT. The V and J genes are TRBV12-3 or TRBV12-4 and TRBJ1-6; D gene unclear. The CDR3 has 13 residues. V lost 6 bases, J lost 7 bases, and 10 bases lay in between.

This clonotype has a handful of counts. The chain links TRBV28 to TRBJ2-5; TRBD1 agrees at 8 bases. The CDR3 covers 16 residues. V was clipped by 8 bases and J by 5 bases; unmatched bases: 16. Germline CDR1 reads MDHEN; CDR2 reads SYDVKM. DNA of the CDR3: TGTGCCAGCGCCACCGCCGCGACAGGGGACTTTGAGACCCAGTACTTC. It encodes CASATAATGDFETQYF.

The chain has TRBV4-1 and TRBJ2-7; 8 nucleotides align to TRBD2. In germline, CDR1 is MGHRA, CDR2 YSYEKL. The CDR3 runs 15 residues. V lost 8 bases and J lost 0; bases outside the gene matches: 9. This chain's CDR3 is CASGPGGGYSYEQYF. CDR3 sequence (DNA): TGCGCCAGCGGGCCCGGGGGGGGATACTCCTACGAGCAGTACTTC.

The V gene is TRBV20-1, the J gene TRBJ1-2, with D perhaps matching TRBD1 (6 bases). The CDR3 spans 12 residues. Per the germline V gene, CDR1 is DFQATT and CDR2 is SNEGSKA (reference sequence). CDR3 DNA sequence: TGCAGGCCGGACGGGGGCAGGGATGGCTACACCTTC. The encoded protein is CRPDGGRDGYTF.

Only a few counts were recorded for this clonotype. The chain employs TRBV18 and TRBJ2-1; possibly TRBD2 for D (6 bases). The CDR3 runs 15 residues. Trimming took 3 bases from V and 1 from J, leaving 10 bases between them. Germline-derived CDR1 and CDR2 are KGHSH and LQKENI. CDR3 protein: CASSPSGVSYNEQFF. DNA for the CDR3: TGTGCCAGCTCACCGTCGGGGGTTTCCTACAATGAGCAGTTCTTC.

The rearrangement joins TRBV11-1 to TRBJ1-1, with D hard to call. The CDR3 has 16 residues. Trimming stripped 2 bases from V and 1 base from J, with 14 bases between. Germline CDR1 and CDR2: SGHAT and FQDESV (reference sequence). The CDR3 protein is CASSLSYGQANTEAFF. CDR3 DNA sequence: TGTGCCAGCAGCTTATCGTATGGCCAGGCGAACACTGAAGCTTTCTTT.

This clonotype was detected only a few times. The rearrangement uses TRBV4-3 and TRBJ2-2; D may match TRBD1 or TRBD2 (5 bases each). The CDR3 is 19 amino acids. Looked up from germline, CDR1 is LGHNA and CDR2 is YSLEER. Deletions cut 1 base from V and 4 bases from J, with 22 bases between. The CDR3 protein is CASSQVRAAGDQGTGELFF. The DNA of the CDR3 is TGCGCCAGCAGCCAAGTGAGGGCGGCCGGGGACCAGGGCACCGGGGAGCTGTTTTTT.

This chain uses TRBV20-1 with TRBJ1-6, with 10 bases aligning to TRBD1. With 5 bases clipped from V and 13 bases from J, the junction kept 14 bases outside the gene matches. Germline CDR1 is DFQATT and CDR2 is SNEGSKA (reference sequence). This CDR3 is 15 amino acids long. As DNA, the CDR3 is TGCAGTGCTGGGGGGACAGGGGTCCAGCCTATGCCCCTCCACTTT. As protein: CSAGGTGVQPMPLHF.

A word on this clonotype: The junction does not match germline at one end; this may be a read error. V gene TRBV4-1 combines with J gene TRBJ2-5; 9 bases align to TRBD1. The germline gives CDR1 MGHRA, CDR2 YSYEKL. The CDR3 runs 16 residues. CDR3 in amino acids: CASSQTGTGRLETKYF. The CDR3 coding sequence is TGCGCCAGCAGCCAGACCGGGACAGGGCGTTTAGAGACCAAGTACTTC.

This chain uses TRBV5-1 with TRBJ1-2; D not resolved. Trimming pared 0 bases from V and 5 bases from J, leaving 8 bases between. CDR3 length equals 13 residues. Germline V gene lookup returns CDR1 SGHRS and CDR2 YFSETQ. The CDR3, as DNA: TGCGCCAGCAGCTTGGTGGCCGATTATGGCTACACCTTC. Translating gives CASSLVADYGYTF.

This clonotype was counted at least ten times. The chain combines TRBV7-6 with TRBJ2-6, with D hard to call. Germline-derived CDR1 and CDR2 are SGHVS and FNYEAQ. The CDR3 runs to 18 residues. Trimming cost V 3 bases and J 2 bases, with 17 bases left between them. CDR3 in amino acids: CASSFRQVGATGANVLTF. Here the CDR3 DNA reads TGTGCCAGCAGCTTTCGGCAGGTGGGCGCAACTGGGGCCAACGTCCTGACTTTC.